Listed here are 29 T cell receptor beta chains from one sample, sequenced in a study of Graves' ophthalmopathy and Graves' hyperthyroidism. For repertoire sequencing, the TCR beta CDR3 regions were amplified from RNA transcripts. The workflow started with a first-round RT-PCR run with HTBI primers and then moved on to a second-round multiplex PCR. TCRdb analysed the multiplex PCR reads with MiXCR anew, one entry per CDR3 protein. The sample has more than 300,000 distinct CDR3 sequences, 15% to 20% seen once. The source material was peripheral blood. The receptors originated from an adult woman with stable Graves' hyperthyroidism.

This clonotype has ten or more counts. The V gene is TRBV18, the J gene TRBJ1-6; D call uncertain. Germline CDR1 KGHSH, CDR2 LQKENI. This CDR3 spans 14 amino acids. V was shortened by 2 bases and J by 3 bases, with 5 bases between the two germline ends. The DNA for the CDR3 is TGTGCCAGCTCACCAGACATCTATAATTCACCCCTCCACTTT. Protein: CASSPDIYNSPLHF.

This clonotype has only a few counts. This chain joins TRBV9 and TRBJ2-7; 8 nucleotides align to TRBD2. From germline, CDR1 is SGDLS and CDR2 YYNGEE. Trimming took 4 bases from V and 5 from J; bases not matched to a gene: 11. This CDR3 region has 15 residues. The CDR3 loop is CASSTRSAGVNEQYF. The DNA of the CDR3 is TGTGCCAGCAGCACACGTTCAGCGGGAGTAAACGAGCAGTACTTC.

The chain joins TRBV6-1 to TRBJ2-7; D is ambiguous. CDR1 and CDR2 from the germline V gene are MNHNS and SASEGT. The V end lost 1 base, the J end lost 2 bases, and 15 bases lay between the germline ends. This CDR3 has 16 amino acids. The CDR3 nucleotides are TGTGCCAGCAGTGAAGGTAGGGCAGGCCCGACCTACGAGCAGTACTTC. Translating it yields CASSEGRAGPTYEQYF.

This clonotype was found many times. The CDR3 spells CASRPGQDSYEQYF. CDR3 nucleotide sequence: TGTGCCAGCAGACCTGGACAGGATTCCTACGAGCAGTACTTC. The V call is TRBV12-3 or TRBV12-4, the J call TRBJ2-7, with 7 bases matching TRBD1. J lost 1 base, V lost 6 bases, and 6 bases had no gene match. The CDR3 length is 14 residues.

This clonotype has ten or more counts. This chain links TRBV12-5 with TRBJ2-2; maybe TRBD2 (6 bases). V shed 0 bases and J shed 0 bases, with 14 bases lying between them. Germline V gives CDR1 LGHNT, CDR2 FRNRAP. There are 18 residues in the CDR3. In DNA, the CDR3 is TGTGCTAGTGGTTTGGTACGGGGGTGGTACGCGAACACCGGGGAGCTGTTTTTT. It codes for CASGLVRGWYANTGELFF.

The table lists this clonotype with many counts. This chain uses TRBV6-2 or TRBV6-3 with TRBJ2-2; no definite D call. Trimming pared 6 bases from V and 5 bases from J, leaving 10 bases between. The CDR3 is 13 residues long. CDR1 and CDR2 (germline): MNHEY, SVGEGT. The CDR3 coding sequence is TGTGCCAGCAGGCGGCTGGCAACCGGGGAGCTGTTTTTT. Amino acid sequence: CASRRLATGELFF.

This chain uses TRBV4-1 with TRBJ1-1; no clear D. This CDR3 is built from 15 residues. CDR1 is MGHRA, CDR2 YSYEKL, per germline. Trimming shortened V by 1 base and J by 4 bases, and 13 bases separated the two germline ends. CDR3 region: CASSQVGRRATEAFF. For the CDR3, the DNA is TGCGCCAGCAGCCAAGTCGGAAGGAGGGCCACTGAAGCTTTCTTT.

The sample holds many counts of this clonotype. V gene TRBV5-1 combines with J gene TRBJ2-5, with D possibly being TRBD2 (6 bases). CDR3 length equals 15 residues. The V and J ends lost 0 bases and 4 bases respectively, with 13 bases between them. Germline V lookup: CDR1 SGHRS, CDR2 YFSETQ. The CDR3 sequence is CASSLDVGGGETQYF. CDR3 nucleotide sequence: TGCGCCAGCAGCTTGGATGTCGGGGGAGGAGAGACCCAGTACTTC.

This clonotype was seen at least ten times. The chain is built from TRBV27 and TRBJ2-5; D is undetermined. Germline values: CDR1 MNHEY, CDR2 SMNVEV (reference sequence). With 3 bases removed from V and 5 bases from J, the gap between germline ends came to 16 bases. The CDR3 loop spans 15 amino acids. As DNA, the CDR3 is TGTGCCAGCAGTTTTGCCCCCTCTTTCGGGGAGACCCAGTACTTC. This encodes CASSFAPSFGETQYF.

This clonotype has ten or more counts. The chain links TRBV28 to TRBJ2-7; D unresolved. The CDR3 covers 14 residues. Trimming pared 2 bases from V and 0 bases from J, leaving 8 bases between. The germline V gene encodes CDR1 MDHEN and CDR2 SYDVKM. In DNA, the CDR3 is TGTGCCAGCAGTTTACATCCCCTCTCCTACGAGCAGTACTTC. This sequence encodes CASSLHPLSYEQYF. Filled out from reference TRBV28 and TRBJ2-7, the complete variable domain reads DVKVTQSSRYLVKRTGEKVFLECVQDMDHENMFWYRQDPGLGLRLIYFSYDVKMKEKGDIPEGYSVSREKKERFSLILESASTNQTSMYLCASSLHPLSYEQYFGPGTRLTVT.

This clonotype was counted ten times or more. The rearrangement uses TRBV7-9 and TRBJ2-5; D is uncertain. The germline CDR1 and CDR2 sequences are SEHNR and FQNEAQ (reference sequence). V was clipped by 0 bases and J by 5 bases, with 13 bases between them. The CDR3 covers 15 residues. The CDR3 spells CASSLAAGISETQYF. CDR3 in DNA: TGTGCCAGCAGCTTAGCGGCAGGTATTTCGGAGACCCAGTACTTC.

This clonotype came up many times. This rearrangement joins TRBV7-2 to TRBJ2-2; no definite D call. Germline V gives CDR1 SGHTA, CDR2 FQGNSA. CDR3 length: 13 amino acids. The V gene lost 5 bases and the J gene lost 6 bases, with 10 bases spanning the gap. The CDR3 nucleotides read TGTGCCAGCAGCGGGCATGCGCCCGGGGAGCTGTTTTTT. This sequence encodes CASSGHAPGELFF.

This clonotype was seen repeatedly, ten times or more. The chain carries TRBV19 and TRBJ1-6; D may be TRBD1 (6 bases). With 6 bases removed from V and 4 bases from J, the gap between germline ends came to 16 bases. CDR1 is LNHDA and CDR2 is SQIVND in the germline V gene (reference sequence). The CDR3 extends over 16 amino acids. The CDR3 DNA follows: TGTGCCAGTAGCCCAAGGACAGCTACTTATAATTCACCCCTCCACTTT. It specifies CASSPRTATYNSPLHF.

Here the CDR3 DNA reads TGTGCCAGCTCAGGCGGTCGGGAGACCCAGTACTTC. Encoded protein: CASSGGRETQYF. J is TRBJ2-5 and V is TRBV18; D not certain. Per the germline V gene, CDR1 is KGHSH and CDR2 is LQKENI. V lost 5 bases and J 5 bases, leaving 9 bases between the germline ends. This CDR3 has 12 amino acids.

On this clonotype: The CDR3 end shows no conserved phenylalanine or tryptophan, and so a read error is likely. The gene calls are TRBV29-1 and TRBJ2-5; D remains unclear. The germline CDR1 and CDR2 sequences are SQVTM and ANQGSEA. CDR3 length: 12 amino acids. V gave up 7 bases and J gave up 5 bases, with 14 bases separating them. CDR3 protein: CSGSDYVETQYL. CDR3 nucleotides: TGCAGCGGTTCAGATTACGTGGAGACCCAGTACCTC.

The sample holds many counts of this clonotype. Here the CDR3 DNA reads TGTGCCAGCAGCTACACCCGGGACCATCGACCCCAGCATTTT. Its translation is CASSYTRDHRPQHF. The chain employs TRBV7-8 and TRBJ1-5; perhaps TRBD1 as D (5 bases). The V gene lost 4 bases and the J gene lost 10 bases, with 17 bases spanning the gap. This CDR3 has 14 amino acids. Per germline, CDR1 SGHVS and CDR2 FQNEAQ.

This clonotype was seen many times. The chain carries TRBV28 and TRBJ2-7; tentatively, D is TRBD2 (6 bases). The CDR3 consists of 16 residues. V dropped 3 bases and J dropped 0 bases, with 15 bases sitting between them. The V gene's germline CDR1 is MDHEN and CDR2 SYDVKM. The CDR3 DNA sequence: TGTGCCAGCAGTTTTAGATTTCGCGGGAACTCCTACGAGCAGTACTTC. Protein sequence: CASSFRFRGNSYEQYF.

This chain connects TRBV7-3 to TRBJ2-5; 11 positions match TRBD2. Trimming at V came to 8 bases and at J to 7 bases, leaving 12 bases not matched to a gene. CDR1 is SGHTA, CDR2 FQGTGA, per germline. CDR3 length equals 15 residues. The CDR3 loop is CASETGTSGSMTQYF. In DNA, the CDR3 is TGTGCCAGCGAGACGGGGACTAGCGGCTCCATGACCCAGTACTTC. Using reference TRBV7-3 and TRBJ2-5 for the parts outside the CDR3, the full variable domain is GAGVSQTPSNKVTEKGKYVELRCDPISGHTALYWYRQSLGQGPEFLIYFQGTGAADDSGLPNDRFFAVRPEGSVSTLKIQRTERGDSAVYLCASETGTSGSMTQYFGPGTRLLVL.

The rearrangement uses TRBV6-1 and TRBJ1-1; D is ambiguous. CDR3 length: 14 amino acids. Germline CDR1 is MNHNS and CDR2 is SASEGT. V was pared by 1 base and J by 3 bases, with 9 bases between. CDR3 sequence (DNA): TGTGCCAGCAGTGAAGACATCAACTACACTGAAGCTTTCTTT. It is translated as CASSEDINYTEAFF.

There are many counts of this clonotype. The chain is built from TRBV12-3 or TRBV12-4 and TRBJ1-5; 7 bases align to TRBD1. The CDR3 extends over 14 amino acids. The ends lost 4 bases at V and 2 bases at J; junction bases unmatched: 2. Written as DNA, the CDR3 is TGTGCCAGCAGTTCAGGGACAGGCAATCAGCCCCAGCATTTT. Its translation: CASSSGTGNQPQHF.

The rearrangement links TRBV11-1 to TRBJ1-5, with TRBD1 matching 7 bases. The germline V gene encodes CDR1 SGHAT and CDR2 FQDESV (reference sequence). The CDR3 extends over 16 amino acids. V lost 2 bases to trimming and J lost 3 bases; unmatched junction nucleotides: 7. The CDR3 DNA sequence: TGTGCCAGCAGCTTAAAACCGGGACAGCACAATCAGCCCCAGCATTTT. Translation: CASSLKPGQHNQPQHF.

This clonotype was counted many times. The chain carries TRBV15 and TRBJ2-7; D remains ambiguous. The CDR3 is 14 residues long. Looked up from germline, CDR1 is LNHNV and CDR2 is YYDKDF (reference sequence). Trimming stripped 0 bases from V and 6 bases from J, with 12 bases between. The CDR3 DNA is TGTGCCACCAGCAGAGATAACACAAAGGCCGAGCAGTACTTC. This gives the protein CATSRDNTKAEQYF.

This clonotype was observed many times. The chain has TRBV7-2 and TRBJ1-2; perhaps TRBD1 as D (6 bases). CDR3 length: 13 amino acids. V dropped 5 bases and J dropped 6 bases, with 13 bases sitting between them. Germline values: CDR1 SGHTA, CDR2 FQGNSA. CDR3 DNA sequence: TGTGCCAGCAGCACCCACAGGGATCATGGCTACACCTTC. Translating gives CASSTHRDHGYTF.

This clonotype was seen repeatedly, ten times or more. This chain uses TRBV9 with TRBJ2-7; TRBD2 matches at 8 bases. CDR1 SGDLS and CDR2 YYNGEE come from the germline V gene. Trimming cost V 0 bases and J 7 bases; bases outside gene matches: 6. The CDR3 spans 14 residues. The CDR3 here is CASSVAGTRGEQYF. In DNA form, the CDR3 reads TGTGCCAGCAGCGTAGCTGGGACTAGAGGGGAGCAGTACTTC.

The chain has TRBV4-3 and TRBJ1-2; D perhaps matches TRBD1 (5 bases). V was cut by 1 base and J by 1 base, with 19 bases left in between. This CDR3 is built from 18 residues. CDR1 is LGHNA and CDR2 is YSLEER in the germline V gene. The CDR3 nucleotides are TGCGCCAGCAGCCAAGGGTCCGTTGGCACAGGAATTAACTATGGCTACACCTTC. It translates to CASSQGSVGTGINYGYTF.

The sample holds many counts of this clonotype. The chain combines TRBV7-9 with TRBJ2-7; D remains ambiguous. V shed 5 bases and J shed 7 bases, with 15 bases lying between them. CDR1 SEHNR and CDR2 FQNEAQ come from the germline V gene (reference sequence). The CDR3 is 13 amino acids. CDR3 sequence: CASSAAPHPEQYF. The CDR3 DNA follows: TGTGCCAGCAGCGCAGCGCCCCACCCGGAGCAGTACTTC.

This clonotype was detected ten times or more. The CDR3, as DNA: TGTGCCAGCAGCTTAGACCTCAGGGTTGTCTATGGCTACACCTTC. Translating it yields CASSLDLRVVYGYTF. The chain recombines TRBV11-2 with TRBJ1-2; the D gene is possibly TRBD1 (5 bases). V shed 0 bases and J shed 4 bases, with 12 bases lying between them. The CDR3 has 15 residues. The germline V gene has CDR1 SGHAT and CDR2 FQNNGV.

The genes are TRBV20-1 and TRBJ2-2; a possible D gene is TRBD2 (5 bases). Germline V lookup: CDR1 DFQATT, CDR2 SNEGSKA (reference sequence). The CDR3 is 14 residues long. V was clipped by 3 bases and J by 2 bases, with 10 bases between them. This chain's CDR3 is CSASGMRNTGELFF. Here the CDR3 DNA reads TGCAGTGCTAGCGGGATGCGAAACACCGGGGAGCTGTTTTTT.

This clonotype was detected many times. The rearrangement links TRBV27 to TRBJ2-7, with D uncertain. There are 13 residues in the CDR3. V was cut by 4 bases and J by 10 bases, with 17 bases left in between. Germline V gives CDR1 MNHEY, CDR2 SMNVEV (reference sequence). The CDR3 protein is CASSSLNGQDQYF. DNA for the CDR3: TGTGCCAGCAGTTCTCTAAACGGTCAGGACCAGTACTTC.